This is a list of T cell receptor beta chains from one sample in a study of T cells in Graves' hyperthyroidism and ophthalmopathy. TCRdb used MiXCR to reprocess the multiplex PCR reads, holding one entry per CDR3 protein. The sample includes around 300,000 distinct CDR3 sequences, 10% to 15% of them seen just once. The material sequenced was blood. Receptor source: a woman in her thirties with Graves' hyperthyroidism that later progressed to Graves' ophthalmopathy. The CDR3 runs from the conserved cysteine through the conserved F or W. D genes are given only for firm matches. For some rows the clone size is stated as once, few or many, or as a class when expanded; others skip it.

V gene: TRBV11-3
clone size: NA
D gene: NA
J gene: TRBJ1-1
CDR3 DNA: TGTGCCAGCAGCTTAGAGGGATTCGCGGTCGCCATGAACACTGAAGCTTTCTTT
CDR3 protein: CASSLEGFAVAMNTEAFF

V gene: TRBV7-6
clone size: many
D gene: NA
J gene: TRBJ2-4
CDR3 DNA: TGTGCCAGCAGCGAAAGGGGGGGCATTCAGTACTTC
CDR3 protein: CASSERGGIQYF

V gene: TRBV5-8
clone size: many
D gene: NA
J gene: TRBJ2-7
CDR3 DNA: TGTGCCAGCAGCTTGGGGCAGGCGGGCACCTACGAGCAGTACTTC
CDR3 protein: CASSLGQAGTYEQYF

V gene: TRBV28
clone size: many
D gene: NA
J gene: TRBJ2-3
CDR3 DNA: TGTGCCAGCAGTCCCATGGGACACCCACGCACAGATACGCAGTATTTT
CDR3 protein: CASSPMGHPRTDTQYF

V gene: TRBV14
clone size: few
D gene: NA
J gene: TRBJ2-7
CDR3 DNA: TGTGCCAGCAGCCAACGGGAGCACGAGCAGTACTTC
CDR3 protein: CASSQREHEQYF

V gene: TRBV11-2
clone size: many
D gene: NA
J gene: TRBJ2-1
CDR3 DNA: TGTGCCAGCAGCCCCTTGGAGGGAGGGGGGGCCAATGAGCAGTTCTTC
CDR3 protein: CASSPLEGGGANEQFF

V gene: TRBV6-5
clone size: many
D gene: TRBD2
J gene: TRBJ2-3
CDR3 DNA: TGTGCCAGCAGTTACTCGGGAGTAGCGGGAGGGGTAGATACGCAGTATTTT
CDR3 protein: CASSYSGVAGGVDTQYF

V gene: TRBV2
clone size: many
D gene: NA
J gene: TRBJ1-4
CDR3 DNA: TGTGCCAGCTGCCCCAGTGGCCCAACTAATGAAAAACTGTTTTTT
CDR3 protein: CASCPSGPTNEKLFF

V gene: TRBV4-2
clone size: many
D gene: NA
J gene: TRBJ2-7
CDR3 DNA: TGTGCCAGCAGCCTTACTAGGAACTACGAGCAGTACTTC
CDR3 protein: CASSLTRNYEQYF

V gene: TRBV5-1
clone size: many
D gene: NA
J gene: TRBJ1-1
CDR3 DNA: TGCGCCAGCAGCTTAGGCCCACAGGGGAACACTGAAGCTTTCTTT
CDR3 protein: CASSLGPQGNTEAFF

V gene: TRBV7-3
clone size: few
D gene: NA
J gene: TRBJ2-2
CDR3 DNA: TGTGCCAGCAGCTTAATTCCCGGGGAGCTGTTTTTT
CDR3 protein: CASSLIPGELFF

V gene: TRBV20-1
clone size: few
D gene: NA
J gene: TRBJ2-4
CDR3 DNA: TGCAGTGCTCTCGACCTCAGGGCGGCAGGCAAAAACATTCAGTACTTC
CDR3 protein: CSALDLRAAGKNIQYF

V gene: TRBV4-1
clone size: many
D gene: NA
J gene: TRBJ2-7
CDR3 DNA: TGCGCCAGCAGCCAGGGTTTCAGGAGCTCCTACGAGCAGTACTTC
CDR3 protein: CASSQGFRSSYEQYF

V gene: TRBV19
clone size: few
D gene: TRBD1
J gene: TRBJ2-3
CDR3 DNA: TGTGCCACAGCTGAGGGACAGATCAGCCCAGATACGCAGTATTTT
CDR3 protein: CATAEGQISPDTQYF

V gene: TRBV20-1
clone size: many
D gene: NA
J gene: TRBJ1-2
CDR3 DNA: TGCAGTGCTACTAGGGGGTCTGACTATGGCTACACCTTC
CDR3 protein: CSATRGSDYGYTF

V gene: TRBV10-3
clone size: NA
D gene: TRBD2
J gene: TRBJ2-5
CDR3 DNA: TGTGCCATCAGTGCCGGACTAGCGGAGACCCAGTACTTC
CDR3 protein: CAISAGLAETQYF

V gene: TRBV5-4
clone size: NA
D gene: TRBD2
J gene: TRBJ2-3
CDR3 DNA: TGTGCCAGCAGCTTGGCGACGTCTAGCGGGCTCACAGATACGCAGTATTTT
CDR3 protein: CASSLATSSGLTDTQYF

V gene: TRBV4-3
clone size: many
D gene: NA
J gene: TRBJ2-3
CDR3 DNA: TGCGCCAGCAGCCAGGAGAGAGCGGATAGCACAGATACGCAGTATTTT
CDR3 protein: CASSQERADSTDTQYF

V gene: TRBV27
clone size: few
D gene: TRBD2
J gene: TRBJ2-2
CDR3 DNA: TGTGCCAGCAGTTGGGGACTAGCGGGAGAGACCGGGGAGCTGTTTTTT
CDR3 protein: CASSWGLAGETGELFF

V gene: TRBV6-2/TRBV6-3
clone size: NA
D gene: NA
J gene: TRBJ2-4
CDR3 DNA: TGTGCCAGCAGTTACCGACCTACTATGCCGGGAGCCAAAAACATTCAGTACTTC
CDR3 protein: CASSYRPTMPGAKNIQYF

V gene: TRBV29-1
clone size: NA
D gene: NA
J gene: TRBJ1-4
CDR3 DNA: TGCAGCGTCCAGGAAAATAATGAAAAACTGTTTTTT
CDR3 protein: CSVQENNEKLFF

V gene: TRBV5-8
clone size: NA
D gene: TRBD2
J gene: TRBJ2-7
CDR3 DNA: TGTGCCAGCAGCTTGAGGACTAGCGCCTCCTACGAGCAGTACTTC
CDR3 protein: CASSLRTSASYEQYF

V gene: TRBV11-2
clone size: many
D gene: TRBD1
J gene: TRBJ2-5
CDR3 DNA: TGTGCCAGCAGCTCGGGACAGGGGCGCCAAGAGACCCAGTACTTC
CDR3 protein: CASSSGQGRQETQYF

V gene: TRBV6-1
clone size: NA
D gene: NA
J gene: TRBJ2-3
CDR3 DNA: TGTGCCAGCAGAGCCTTCACAGATACGCAGTATTTT
CDR3 protein: CASRAFTDTQYF

V gene: TRBV20-1
clone size: NA
D gene: NA
J gene: TRBJ2-3
CDR3 DNA: TGCAGTGCTAGGGGTAGTAGGCCCGATATAGATACGCAGTATTTT
CDR3 protein: CSARGSRPDIDTQYF

V gene: TRBV28
clone size: many
D gene: NA
J gene: TRBJ2-4
CDR3 DNA: TGTGCCAGCAGTTTATGGGTCGGGACCAAAAACATTCAGTACTTC
CDR3 protein: CASSLWVGTKNIQYF

V gene: TRBV24-1
clone size: many
D gene: NA
J gene: TRBJ2-2
CDR3 DNA: TGTGCCACCAGTGGGTCCGGGCCCAACACCGGGGAGCTGTTTTTT
CDR3 protein: CATSGSGPNTGELFF

V gene: TRBV7-6
clone size: many
D gene: TRBD2
J gene: TRBJ2-7
CDR3 DNA: TGTGCCAGCACCGAGATAGCGGGAGGGCCGGGGGAGCAGTACTTC
CDR3 protein: CASTEIAGGPGEQYF

V gene: TRBV28
clone size: once
D gene: TRBD2
J gene: TRBJ2-2
CDR3 DNA: TGTGCCAGCGGCGGCGGGGGGGCTACGGGGGAGCTGTTTTTT
CDR3 protein: CASGGGGATGELFF

V gene: TRBV12-5
clone size: many
D gene: NA
J gene: TRBJ2-1
CDR3 DNA: TGTGCTAGTGGTTTCTTAACAGGGGAGCGGGTCTACAATGAGCAGTTCTTC
CDR3 protein: CASGFLTGERVYNEQFF

V gene: TRBV6-1
clone size: NA
D gene: NA
J gene: TRBJ1-5
CDR3 DNA: TGTGCCAGCATTGGTTATTTCTATCAGCCCCAGCATTTT
CDR3 protein: CASIGYFYQPQHF

V gene: TRBV30
clone size: many
D gene: NA
J gene: TRBJ1-2
CDR3 DNA: TGTGCCTGCATGTCCGGTTCCAACTATGGCTACACCTTC
CDR3 protein: CACMSGSNYGYTF

V gene: TRBV5-8
clone size: many
D gene: TRBD1
J gene: TRBJ1-1
CDR3 DNA: TGTGCCAGCAGCTCCGGACAGGGGGCAGCCGAAGCTTTCTTT
CDR3 protein: CASSSGQGAAEAFF

V gene: TRBV30
clone size: many
D gene: TRBD1
J gene: TRBJ2-2
CDR3 DNA: TGTGCCTGGAGGGGACAGGGGTACGGGGAGCTGTTTTTT
CDR3 protein: CAWRGQGYGELFF

V gene: TRBV10-3
clone size: many
D gene: NA
J gene: TRBJ1-1
CDR3 DNA: TGTGCCACCGCTGGACACCAGAACACTGAAGCTTTCTTT
CDR3 protein: CATAGHQNTEAFF

V gene: TRBV25-1
clone size: few
D gene: TRBD1
J gene: TRBJ1-5
CDR3 DNA: TGTGCCAGCAAGCAGGGGGAAAATCAGCCCCAGCATTTT
CDR3 protein: CASKQGENQPQHF

V gene: TRBV7-2
clone size: many
D gene: NA
J gene: TRBJ2-7
CDR3 DNA: TGTGCCAGCAGCCCCCGCCGTTTAACCGAGCAGTACTTC
CDR3 protein: CASSPRRLTEQYF

V gene: TRBV12-3/TRBV12-4
clone size: many
D gene: TRBD1
J gene: TRBJ2-5
CDR3 DNA: TGTGCCAGCAGTGCGCCCGGGACAGGGGGCCAAGAGACCCAGTACTTC
CDR3 protein: CASSAPGTGGQETQYF

V gene: TRBV6-1
clone size: few
D gene: NA
J gene: TRBJ2-5
CDR3 DNA: TGTGCCAGCAGTGGAACAGGGATCTTCTACTTC
CDR3 protein: CASSGTGIFYF

V gene: TRBV7-2
clone size: many
D gene: NA
J gene: TRBJ2-7
CDR3 DNA: TGTGCCAGCAGCTACGGACAGCTAAGCTCCTACGAGCAGTACTTC
CDR3 protein: CASSYGQLSSYEQYF

V gene: TRBV7-9
clone size: many
D gene: TRBD2
J gene: TRBJ2-5
CDR3 DNA: TGTGCCAGCAGCACAAGGACTAGCGGGAGAGAGACCCAGTACTTC
CDR3 protein: CASSTRTSGRETQYF

V gene: TRBV6-1
clone size: NA
D gene: TRBD2
J gene: TRBJ2-3
CDR3 DNA: TGTGCCAGCAGTATGGGACTAGCGGATACGCAGTATTTT
CDR3 protein: CASSMGLADTQYF

V gene: TRBV19
clone size: many
D gene: NA
J gene: TRBJ1-5
CDR3 DNA: TGTGCCAGTAGTTATTTGGCGAGCAATCAGCCCCAGCATTTT
CDR3 protein: CASSYLASNQPQHF

V gene: TRBV4-2
clone size: NA
D gene: NA
J gene: TRBJ2-1
CDR3 DNA: TGTGCCAGCAGCCAGCCTGGGGTCGGGGGCAATGAGCAGTTCTTC
CDR3 protein: CASSQPGVGGNEQFF

V gene: TRBV3-1
clone size: many
D gene: NA
J gene: TRBJ2-3
CDR3 DNA: TGTGCCAGCAGCCAAGGGAGGGCAGATACGCAGTATTTT
CDR3 protein: CASSQGRADTQYF

V gene: TRBV27
clone size: NA
D gene: NA
J gene: TRBJ1-2
CDR3 DNA: TGTGCCAGCAGTTTATCGAGGGGATCGTATGGCTACACCTTC
CDR3 protein: CASSLSRGSYGYTF